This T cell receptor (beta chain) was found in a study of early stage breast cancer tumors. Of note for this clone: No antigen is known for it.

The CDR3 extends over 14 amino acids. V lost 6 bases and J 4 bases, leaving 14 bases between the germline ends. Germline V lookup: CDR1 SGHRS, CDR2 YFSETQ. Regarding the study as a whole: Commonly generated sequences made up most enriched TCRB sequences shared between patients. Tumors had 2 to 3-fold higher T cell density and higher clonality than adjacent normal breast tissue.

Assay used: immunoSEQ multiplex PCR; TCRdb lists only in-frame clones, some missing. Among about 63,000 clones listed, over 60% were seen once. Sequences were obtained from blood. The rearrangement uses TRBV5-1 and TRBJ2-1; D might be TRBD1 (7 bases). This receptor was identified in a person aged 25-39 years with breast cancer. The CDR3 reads CASMLEGQYNEQFF. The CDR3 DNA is TGCGCCAGCATGTTGGAGGGACAGTACAATGAGCAGTTCTTC.